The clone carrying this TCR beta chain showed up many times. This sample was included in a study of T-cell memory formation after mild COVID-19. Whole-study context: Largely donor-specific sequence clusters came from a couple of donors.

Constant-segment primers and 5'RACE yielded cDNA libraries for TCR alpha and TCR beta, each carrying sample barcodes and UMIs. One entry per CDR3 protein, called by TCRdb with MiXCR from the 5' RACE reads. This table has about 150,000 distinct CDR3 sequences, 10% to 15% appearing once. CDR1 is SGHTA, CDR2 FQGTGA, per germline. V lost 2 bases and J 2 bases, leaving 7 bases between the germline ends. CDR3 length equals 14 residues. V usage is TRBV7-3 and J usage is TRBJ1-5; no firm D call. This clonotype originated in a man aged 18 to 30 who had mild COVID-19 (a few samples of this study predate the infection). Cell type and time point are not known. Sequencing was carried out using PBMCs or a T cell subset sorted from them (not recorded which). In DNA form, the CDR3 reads TGTGCCAGCAGCTTAGGGGAAGGCAATCAGCCCCAGCATTTT. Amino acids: CASSLGEGNQPQHF.